These 23 T cell receptor beta chains originate from one sample sequenced in a study of cytomegalovirus exposure and HLA in healthy donors. 13 Jbeta primers and 60 Vbeta primers were used for the PCR. Clones were read by immunoSEQ multiplex PCR, and TCRdb kept only the in-frame ones, dropping some. Of tens of thousands of clones detected, 82% appear once; the ten largest clones hold 8% to 11%. Specimen: PBMCs. These receptors came from a woman between 18 and 29 years old in good health and CMV-seropositive.

The chain carries TRBV4-2 and TRBJ1-1, with D possibly matching TRBD1 (5 bases). This CDR3 has 15 amino acids. V dropped 3 bases and J dropped 0 bases, with 11 bases sitting between them. The germline CDR1 and CDR2 sequences are LGHNA and YNFKEQ. In DNA form, the CDR3 reads TGTGCCAGCAGCCATATAAAGACAGTGAACACTGAAGCTTTCTTT. This sequence encodes CASSHIKTVNTEAFF.

CDR3 region: CASSFTSGVSYNEQFF. The DNA of the CDR3 is TGTGCCAGCAGCTTTACTAGCGGGGTATCATACAATGAGCAGTTCTTC. The V and J genes are TRBV7-3 and TRBJ2-1, with TRBD2 matching over 10 bases. Germline-derived CDR1 and CDR2 are SGHTA and FQGTGA. V lost 3 bases, J lost 4 bases, and 6 bases stayed unmatched. This CDR3 contains 16 residues.

The V call is TRBV13, the J call TRBJ2-3; 8 bases are shared with TRBD2. J gave up 3 bases and V 5 bases, and 10 bases lay outside the gene matches. Per germline, CDR1 PRHDT and CDR2 FYEKMQ (reference sequence). This CDR3 has 16 residues. CDR3 coding DNA: TGTGCCAGCAGCCCTCAAGCGGGAGCTGGGACAGATACGCAGTATTTT. It specifies CASSPQAGAGTDTQYF. Filled out from reference TRBV13 and TRBJ2-3, the complete variable domain reads AAGVIQSPRHLIKEKRETATLKCYPIPRHDTVYWYQQGPGQDPQFLISFYEKMQSDKGSIPDRFSAQQFSDYHSELNMSSLELGDSALYFCASSPQAGAGTDTQYFGPGTRLTVL.

CDR3 sequence: CATSRSQTDADTQYF. The CDR3 DNA follows: TGTGCCACCAGCAGATCACAGACAGACGCAGATACGCAGTATTTT. This chain connects TRBV15 to TRBJ2-3, with D perhaps matching TRBD1 (5 bases). Trimming removed 2 bases at V and 4 bases at J, with 13 bases between. Germline V gene lookup returns CDR1 LNHNV and CDR2 YYDKDF (reference sequence). The CDR3 is made up of 15 amino acids.

This clone was counted once. The chain has TRBV27 and TRBJ2-5, with D perhaps TRBD2 (5 bases). The CDR3 has 16 amino acids. V was clipped by 7 bases and J by 2 bases, with 20 bases between them. Per germline, CDR1 MNHEY and CDR2 SMNVEV (reference sequence). The chain's CDR3 is CASTPRPGLIQETQYF. In nucleotides, the CDR3 is TGTGCCAGCACCCCCCGACCCGGACTGATTCAAGAGACCCAGTACTTC.

A note on this clone: Compared with germline, one end of the junction differs, possibly owing to a read error. This chain uses TRBV9 with TRBJ2-3; D perhaps matches TRBD2 (6 bases). In germline, CDR1 is SGDLS, CDR2 YYNGEE. The CDR3 spans 14 residues. The DNA of the CDR3 is TGTACCAGCAGCGTACGGGAGCTTACGGATACGCAGTATTTT. Its protein product is CTSSVRELTDTQYF.

The chain joins TRBV5-1 to TRBJ2-5, with TRBD2 identical over 7 bases. Trimming removed 4 bases from V and 2 bases from J; junction bases left unmatched: 8. Germline CDR1 SGHRS, CDR2 YFSETQ. The CDR3 is 15 residues long. The CDR3 spells CASSGGGGRQETQYF. In DNA form, the CDR3 reads TGCGCCAGCAGCGGAGGTGGCGGGAGACAAGAGACCCAGTACTTC.

This sequence joins TRBV9 and TRBJ1-6; 7 bases line up with TRBD1. CDR1 SGDLS and CDR2 YYNGEE come from the germline V gene. Germline trimming cut 5 bases from V and 0 bases from J; bases unmatched to any gene: 5. The CDR3 length is 16 residues. This CDR3 is CASSSTGSSYNSPLHF. As DNA, the CDR3 is TGTGCCAGCAGTTCGACAGGGAGCTCCTATAATTCACCCCTCCACTTT.

This chain connects TRBV25-1 to TRBJ1-2; 8 bases align to TRBD1. This CDR3 comprises 12 residues. Trimming at V came to 6 bases and at J to 6 bases, leaving 3 bases not matched to a gene. Germline assignment: CDR1 MGHDK and CDR2 SYGVNS. CDR3 amino acids: CASRATGDGYTF. CDR3 nucleotides: TGTGCCAGCAGGGCGACAGGGGATGGCTACACCTTC.

The chain joins TRBV6-5 to TRBJ2-2; D gene uncertain. Germline CDR1 and CDR2: MNHEY and SVGAGI. CDR3 length: 13 residues. Trimming removed 4 bases from V and 6 bases from J, with 9 bases in between. CDR3 bases: TGTGCCAGCAGTTCCTACCTCCCCGGGGAGCTGTTTTTT. Amino acid sequence: CASSSYLPGELFF.

The chain has TRBV7-9 and TRBJ1-5; D perhaps matches TRBD1 (6 bases). The CDR3 has 16 residues. The ends were cut back, 5 bases at V and 3 bases at J, with 17 bases in the middle. The germline CDR1 and CDR2 sequences are SEHNR and FQNEAQ (reference sequence). The CDR3 sequence: CASSPTGLNPNQPQHF. CDR3 DNA sequence: TGTGCCAGCAGCCCAACAGGGCTTAACCCCAATCAGCCCCAGCATTTT.

The genes are TRBV2 and TRBJ2-5; D is perhaps TRBD2 (7 bases). This CDR3 spans 14 amino acids. V was pared by 6 bases and J by 2 bases, with 13 bases between. Germline-derived CDR1 and CDR2 are SNHLY and FYNNEI. CDR3 region: CASRRGGFQETQYF. DNA of the CDR3: TGTGCCAGCAGGAGGGGGGGCTTTCAAGAGACCCAGTACTTC.

The chain joins TRBV7-9 to TRBJ2-7; possible D gene TRBD1, 6 bases. V lost 5 bases and J lost 3, with 17 bases in between. The CDR3 extends over 15 amino acids. CDR1 is SEHNR and CDR2 is FQNEAQ in the germline V gene (reference sequence). The CDR3 nucleotides read TGTGCCAGCAGCCGCCTTATGGGGGCAGACTACGAGCAGTACTTC. Protein sequence: CASSRLMGADYEQYF.

This clone was seen more than once but under ten times. V gene TRBV12-5 combines with J gene TRBJ2-6, with TRBD1 matching 9 bases. The CDR3 has 17 residues. Per germline, CDR1 LGHNT and CDR2 FRNRAP. Trimming removed 6 bases from V and 3 bases from J; junction bases left unmatched: 9. The CDR3: CASGNGQGIFGANVLTF. For the CDR3, the DNA is TGTGCTAGTGGCAACGGACAGGGGATATTTGGGGCCAACGTCCTGACTTTC. The full variable domain, rest sourced from reference TRBV12-5 and TRBJ2-6, is DARVTQTPRHKVTEMGQEVTMRCQPILGHNTVFWYRQTMMQGLELLAYFRNRAPLDDSGMPKDRFSAEMPDATLATLKIQPSEPRDSAVYFCASGNGQGIFGANVLTFGAGSRLTVL.

The V and J genes are TRBV28 and TRBJ2-1; 7 bases line up with TRBD1. Trimming at V came to 4 bases and at J to 7 bases, leaving 4 bases not matched to a gene. The V gene's germline CDR1 is MDHEN and CDR2 SYDVKM. This CDR3 has 13 amino acids. The CDR3 is CASSWTGTNEQFF. In nucleotides, the CDR3 is TGTGCCAGCAGTTGGACAGGTACGAATGAGCAGTTCTTC.

DNA of the CDR3: TGCAGCGTTGATTTAGGGACAGGGTTCTCGAGAACCGGGGAGCTGTTTTTT. Its protein product is CSVDLGTGFSRTGELFF. The chain has TRBV29-1 and TRBJ2-2, with 9 bases identical to TRBD1. Trimming removed 3 bases from V and 5 bases from J; junction bases left unmatched: 13. The CDR3 is 17 residues long. The V gene's germline CDR1 is SQVTM and CDR2 ANQGSEA.

The rearrangement joins TRBV5-8 to TRBJ2-7; 8 bases fit TRBD1. The CDR3 runs 14 residues. The V gene end was trimmed by 0 bases and the J gene end by 3 bases; junction bases not matched to a gene: 2. Germline lookup yields CDR1 SGHTS and CDR2 YDEGEE. The CDR3 loop reads CASSLGQGIYEQYF. CDR3 nucleotides: TGTGCCAGCAGCTTGGGACAGGGGATCTACGAGCAGTACTTC.

This clone was detected only a few times. The J gene is TRBJ1-1, the V gene TRBV7-9; D may be TRBD1 (5 bases). CDR3 length: 16 residues. The germline V gene has CDR1 SEHNR and CDR2 FQNEAQ (reference sequence). Trimming stripped 3 bases from V and 1 base from J, with 15 bases between. CDR3 coding DNA: TGTGCCAGCAGCTTGTTCGGGGGGGGAGGGAACACTGAAGCTTTCTTT. Translated: CASSLFGGGGNTEAFF.

The chain recombines TRBV7-9 with TRBJ2-3; D gene unclear. This CDR3 region has 14 residues. V lost 5 bases and J 1 base, leaving 10 bases between the germline ends. Germline assignment: CDR1 SEHNR and CDR2 FQNEAQ (reference sequence). CDR3 nucleotides: TGTGCCAGCAGCCCACTTTTGGGCACAGATACGCAGTATTTT. This sequence encodes CASSPLLGTDTQYF.

The J gene is TRBJ1-2, the V gene TRBV5-1, with 8 bases aligning to TRBD1. Germline CDR1 is SGHRS and CDR2 is YFSETQ. The CDR3 covers 16 residues. V lost 2 bases and J lost 4; bases outside the gene matches: 10. The CDR3 region is CASSLSGTGVGYGYTF. The DNA for the CDR3 is TGCGCCAGCAGCTTATCCGGGACAGGAGTTGGCTATGGCTACACCTTC. Supplemented by reference TRBV5-1 and TRBJ1-2, the full variable domain reads KAGVTQTPRYLIKTRGQQVTLSCSPISGHRSVSWYQQTPGQGLQFLFEYFSETQRNKGNFPGRFSGRQFSNSRSEMNVSTLELGDSALYLCASSLSGTGVGYGYTFGSGTRLTVV.

The chain combines TRBV12-5 with TRBJ1-5, with no clear D. The CDR3 has 13 amino acids. The V and J ends lost 0 bases and 11 bases respectively, with 11 bases between them. Germline assignment: CDR1 LGHNT and CDR2 FRNRAP. CDR3 in DNA: TGTGCTAGTGGTTTGGTAGCCCCCAGGACCCAGCATTTT. Translating gives CASGLVAPRTQHF.

The chain links TRBV27 to TRBJ1-2; perhaps TRBD1 as D (5 bases). V was trimmed by 2 bases and J by 2 bases, leaving 15 bases between them. The germline V gene encodes CDR1 MNHEY and CDR2 SMNVEV (reference sequence). This CDR3 spans 16 amino acids. CDR3 sequence (DNA): TGTGCCAGCAGTTTAGCCCCTGCCCAGGGAAACTATGGCTACACCTTC. Protein product: CASSLAPAQGNYGYTF.

J is TRBJ2-1 and V is TRBV18; 12 nucleotides match TRBD2. The CDR3 spans 17 residues. CDR1 is KGHSH, CDR2 LQKENI, per germline. The junction had 7 bases not matched to a gene; V was cut back by 1 base and J by 6 bases. Here the CDR3 reads CASSPLPSGGAGNEQFF. The CDR3 DNA reads as TGTGCCAGCTCACCACTACCTAGCGGGGGGGCAGGCAATGAGCAGTTCTTC.